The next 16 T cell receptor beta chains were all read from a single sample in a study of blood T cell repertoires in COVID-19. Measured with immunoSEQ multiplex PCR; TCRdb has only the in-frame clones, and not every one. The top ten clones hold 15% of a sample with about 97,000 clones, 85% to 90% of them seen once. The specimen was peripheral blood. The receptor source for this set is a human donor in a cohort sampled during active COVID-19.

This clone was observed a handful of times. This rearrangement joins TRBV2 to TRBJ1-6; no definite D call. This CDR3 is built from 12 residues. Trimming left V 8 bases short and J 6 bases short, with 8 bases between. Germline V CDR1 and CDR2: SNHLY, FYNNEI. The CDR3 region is CASAPGNSPLHF. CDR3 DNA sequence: TGTGCCAGCGCCCCCGGTAATTCACCCCTCCACTTT.

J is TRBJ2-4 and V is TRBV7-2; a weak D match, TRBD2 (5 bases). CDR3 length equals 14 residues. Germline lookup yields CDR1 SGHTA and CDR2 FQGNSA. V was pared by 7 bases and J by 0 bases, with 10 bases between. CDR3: CASKEALAKNIQYF. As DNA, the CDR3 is TGTGCCAGCAAGGAGGCACTAGCCAAAAACATTCAGTACTTC.

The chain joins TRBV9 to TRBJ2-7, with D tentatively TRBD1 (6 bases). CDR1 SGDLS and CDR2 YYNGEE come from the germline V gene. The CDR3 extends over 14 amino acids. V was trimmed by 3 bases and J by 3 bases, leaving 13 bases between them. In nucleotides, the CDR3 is TGTGCCAGCAGCGCGCCGGGACACTACTACGAGCAGTACTTC. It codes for CASSAPGHYYEQYF.

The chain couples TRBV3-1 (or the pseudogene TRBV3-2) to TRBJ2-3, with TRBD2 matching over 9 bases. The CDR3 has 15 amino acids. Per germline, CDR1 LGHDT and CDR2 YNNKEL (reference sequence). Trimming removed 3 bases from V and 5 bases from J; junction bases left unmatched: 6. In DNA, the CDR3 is TGTGCCAGCAGCCACCAGGCGGGGGGGATAGATACGCAGTATTTT. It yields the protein CASSHQAGGIDTQYF.

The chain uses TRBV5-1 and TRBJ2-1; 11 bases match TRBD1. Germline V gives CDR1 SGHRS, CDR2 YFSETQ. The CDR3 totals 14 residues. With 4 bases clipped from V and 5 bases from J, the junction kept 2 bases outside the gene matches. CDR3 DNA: TGCGCCAGCAGCGTGGACAGGGGGCACAATGAGCAGTTCTTC. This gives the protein CASSVDRGHNEQFF.

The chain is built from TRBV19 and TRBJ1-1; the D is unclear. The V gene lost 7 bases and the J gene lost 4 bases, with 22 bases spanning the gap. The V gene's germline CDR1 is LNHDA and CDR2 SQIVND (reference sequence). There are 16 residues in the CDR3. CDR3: CASTSAPGSKGTEAFF. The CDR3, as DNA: TGTGCCAGTACCTCAGCCCCGGGATCTAAGGGCACTGAAGCTTTCTTT.

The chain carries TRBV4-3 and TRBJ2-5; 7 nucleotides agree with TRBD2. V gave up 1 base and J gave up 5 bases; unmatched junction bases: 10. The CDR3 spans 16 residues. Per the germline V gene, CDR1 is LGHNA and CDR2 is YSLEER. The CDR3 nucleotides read TGCGCCAGCAGCCAAGTGGGGGGAGGGCCTATCGAGACCCAGTACTTC. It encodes CASSQVGGGPIETQYF.

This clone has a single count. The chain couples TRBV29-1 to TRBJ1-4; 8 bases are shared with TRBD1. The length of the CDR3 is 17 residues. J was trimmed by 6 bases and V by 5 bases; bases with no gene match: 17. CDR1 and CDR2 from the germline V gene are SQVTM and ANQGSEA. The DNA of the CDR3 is TGCAGCGTTTCGATGGACAGGGTCCGGAAGGGGGATGAAAAACTGTTTTTT. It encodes CSVSMDRVRKGDEKLFF.

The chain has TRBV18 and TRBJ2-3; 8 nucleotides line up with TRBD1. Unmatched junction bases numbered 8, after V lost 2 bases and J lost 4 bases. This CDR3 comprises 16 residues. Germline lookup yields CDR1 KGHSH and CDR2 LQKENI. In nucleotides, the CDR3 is TGTGCCAGCTCACCAAGCAGGCAGGGGGCCGCAGATACGCAGTATTTT. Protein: CASSPSRQGAADTQYF.

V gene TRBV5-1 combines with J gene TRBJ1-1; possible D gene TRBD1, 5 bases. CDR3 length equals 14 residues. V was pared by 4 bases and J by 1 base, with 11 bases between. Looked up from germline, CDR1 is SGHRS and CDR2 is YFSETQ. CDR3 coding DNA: TGCGCCAGCAGCCTGGACACGCCGAACACTGAAGCTTTCTTT. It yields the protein CASSLDTPNTEAFF.

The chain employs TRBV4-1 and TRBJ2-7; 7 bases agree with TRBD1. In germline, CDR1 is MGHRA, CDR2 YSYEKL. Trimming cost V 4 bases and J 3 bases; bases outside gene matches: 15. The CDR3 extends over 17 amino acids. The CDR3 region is CASSLLDRPSVDYEQYF. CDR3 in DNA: TGCGCCAGCAGCCTGTTGGACAGGCCTTCGGTGGACTACGAGCAGTACTTC.

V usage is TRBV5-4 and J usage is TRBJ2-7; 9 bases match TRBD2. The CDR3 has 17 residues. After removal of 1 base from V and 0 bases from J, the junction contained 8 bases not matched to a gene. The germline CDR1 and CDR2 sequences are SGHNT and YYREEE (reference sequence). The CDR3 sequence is CASSLRAGGSRSYEQYF. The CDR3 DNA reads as TGTGCCAGCAGCTTGCGAGCGGGAGGTTCACGCTCCTACGAGCAGTACTTC.

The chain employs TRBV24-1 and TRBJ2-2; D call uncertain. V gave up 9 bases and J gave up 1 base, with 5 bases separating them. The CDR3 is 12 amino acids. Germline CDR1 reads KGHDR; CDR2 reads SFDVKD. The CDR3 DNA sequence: TGTGCCACCCAGTTGAACACCGGGGAGCTGTTTTTT. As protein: CATQLNTGELFF.

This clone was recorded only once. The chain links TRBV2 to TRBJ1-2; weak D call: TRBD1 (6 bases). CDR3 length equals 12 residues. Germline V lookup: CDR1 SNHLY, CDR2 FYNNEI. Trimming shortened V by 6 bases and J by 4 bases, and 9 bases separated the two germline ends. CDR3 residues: CASRQGFYGYTF. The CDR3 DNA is TGTGCCAGCAGGCAGGGGTTCTATGGCTACACCTTC.

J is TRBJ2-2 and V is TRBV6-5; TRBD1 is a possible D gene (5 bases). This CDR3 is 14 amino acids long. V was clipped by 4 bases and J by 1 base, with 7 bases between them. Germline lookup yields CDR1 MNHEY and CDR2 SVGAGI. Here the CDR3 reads CASSFTGNTGELFF. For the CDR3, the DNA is TGTGCCAGCAGTTTTACAGGGAACACCGGGGAGCTGTTTTTT.

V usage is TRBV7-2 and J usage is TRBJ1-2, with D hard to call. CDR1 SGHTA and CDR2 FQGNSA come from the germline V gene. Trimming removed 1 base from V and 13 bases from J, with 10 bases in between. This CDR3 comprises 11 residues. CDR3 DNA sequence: TGTGCCAGCAGCTTAGACAGTCCCCTCACCTTC. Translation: CASSLDSPLTF. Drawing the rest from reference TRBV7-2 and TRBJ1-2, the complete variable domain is GAGVSQSPSNKVTEKGKDVELRCDPISGHTALYWYRQSLGQGLEFLIYFQGNSAPDKSGLPSDRFSAERTGGSVSTLTIQRTQQEDSAVYLCASSLDSPLTFGSGTRLTVV.